This T cell receptor beta chain was recorded in a study of human T cells and chemical hapten exposure. Study-level results: Large CDR3 similarity clusters arose significantly more often from expanded TCRs than from controls. No alteration of TCRs above 1 in 1000 frequency was seen with DPC sensitization.

About this clonotype: Its antigen is not known.

The time point was: patch test 2, 6 weeks after DPC sensitization. Noted treatment: therapeutic diphenylcyclopropenone sensitization with weekly scalp DPC. Whole blood, unfractionated, served as the material for total RNA extraction. MiXCR, run by TCRdb on the RACE reads, gives a single entry per CDR3 protein. This table has over 40,000 distinct CDR3 sequences, less than 4% appearing once. Germline CDR1 is DFQATT and CDR2 is SNEGSKA (reference sequence). The CDR3 has 13 residues. With 3 bases removed from V and 1 base from J, the gap between germline ends came to 9 bases. This chain joins TRBV20-1 and TRBJ1-2, with D maybe TRBD1 (6 bases). The sequence was collected from a man aged 40-55 years with alopecia areata. Some clones in this sample may be carry-over from other donors' samples. The source was whole blood, collected in connection with sensitization to the hapten diphenylcyclopropenone (DPC). Here the CDR3 DNA reads TGCAGTGCTAGGACAGGTTATAACTATGGCTACACCTTC. Its translation is CSARTGYNYGYTF.